This TCR beta chain was profiled in a study (dated by TCRdb to about 2016). The V end loses 2 bases and the J end loses 9 bases, and a stretch of 8 bases separates them. The CDR3 measures 12 amino acids from cysteine to phenylalanine. The sequence is cut down to CDR3 DNA, 36 bases in frame from base 1. In regard to this clonotype: Its antigen specificity is not known. One base away there is no much larger clone; base qualities are not given.

Preparation of the library involved RT-PCR. TCRdb records Illumina MiSeq as the sequencer. The public reads were run again by TCRdb, first through fastp at Q25 and then through MiXCR, and only productive beta chains were kept. When rows share a CDR3 protein, they turn into one entry using the most common DNA and genes. The sample table holds almost 700,000 distinct CDR3 sequences, of which approximately 15% were seen once. The ten largest make up roughly 3.9% of the sample. The sequenced sample consisted of memory CD4+ T cells from blood. This sequence was found in a female donor in good health, serving as a healthy control. Recombination connected TRBV12-3 or TRBV12-4 to TRBJ1-5, with the D gene uncertain. The CDR3 corresponds to CASSLLSTPQHF. The DNA sequence follows: TGTGCCAGCAGTTTATTAAGTACGCCCCAGCATTTT.